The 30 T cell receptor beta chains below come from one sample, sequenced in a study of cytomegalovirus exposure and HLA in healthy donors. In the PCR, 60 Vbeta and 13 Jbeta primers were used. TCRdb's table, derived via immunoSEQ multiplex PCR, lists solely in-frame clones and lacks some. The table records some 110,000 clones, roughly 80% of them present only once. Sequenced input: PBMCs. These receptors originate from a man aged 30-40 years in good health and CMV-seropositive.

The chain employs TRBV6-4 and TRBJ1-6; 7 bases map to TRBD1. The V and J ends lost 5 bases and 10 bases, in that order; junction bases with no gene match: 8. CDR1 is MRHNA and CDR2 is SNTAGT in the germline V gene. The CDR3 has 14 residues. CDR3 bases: TGTGCCAGCAGTACAGGGGAGATTCGGTCACCCCTCCACTTT. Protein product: CASSTGEIRSPLHF.

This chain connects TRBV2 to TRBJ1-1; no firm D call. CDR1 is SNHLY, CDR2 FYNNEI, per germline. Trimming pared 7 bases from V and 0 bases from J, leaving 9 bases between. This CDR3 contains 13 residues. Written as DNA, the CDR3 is TGTGCCAGCATCCTAGAGATGAACACTGAAGCTTTCTTT. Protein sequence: CASILEMNTEAFF.

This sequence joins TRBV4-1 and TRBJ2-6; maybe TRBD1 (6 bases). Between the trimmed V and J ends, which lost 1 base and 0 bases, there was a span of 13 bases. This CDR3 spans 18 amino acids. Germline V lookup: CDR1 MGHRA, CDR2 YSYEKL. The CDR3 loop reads CASSQGGRGRSGANVLTF. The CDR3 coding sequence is TGCGCCAGCAGCCAAGGGGGCAGGGGCCGCTCTGGGGCCAACGTCCTGACTTTC.

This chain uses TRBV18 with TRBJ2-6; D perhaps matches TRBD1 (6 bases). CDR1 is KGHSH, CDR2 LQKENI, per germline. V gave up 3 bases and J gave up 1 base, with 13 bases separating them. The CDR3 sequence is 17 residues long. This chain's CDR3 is CASSPNRDRSGANVLTF. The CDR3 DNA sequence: TGTGCCAGCTCACCTAACAGGGATAGGTCTGGGGCCAACGTCCTGACTTTC.

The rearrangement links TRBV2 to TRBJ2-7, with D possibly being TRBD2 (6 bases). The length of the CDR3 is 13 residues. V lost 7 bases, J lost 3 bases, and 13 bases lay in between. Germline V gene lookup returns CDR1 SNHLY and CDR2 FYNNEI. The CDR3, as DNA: TGTGCCAGCACGGGTGGGGGGTTCTACGAGCAGTACTTC. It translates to CASTGGGFYEQYF.

The CDR3 DNA reads as TGTGCCAGCTCACCACCGGTACTAGCGCAGCAGTATTTT. Translating it yields CASSPPVLAQQYF. J is TRBJ2-3 and V is TRBV18; TRBD2 matches at 7 bases. This CDR3 is 13 amino acids long. The junction had 5 bases not matched to a gene; V was cut back by 0 bases and J by 11 bases. Germline CDR1 and CDR2: KGHSH and LQKENI.

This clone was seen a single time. The CDR3 nucleotides are TGTGCCAGCAGCTTGATGAGGGGGCGTACGGGCGGCTACACCTTC. Its protein is CASSLMRGRTGGYTF. The V call is TRBV5-4, the J call TRBJ1-2; 7 nucleotides align to TRBD1. CDR3 length: 15 amino acids. From germline, CDR1 is SGHNT and CDR2 YYREEE (reference sequence). The ends lost 1 base at V and 8 bases at J; junction bases unmatched: 11. The full variable domain, with the rest looked up from reference TRBV5-4 and TRBJ1-2, is ETGVTQSPTHLIKTRGQQVTLRCSSQSGHNTVSWYQQALGQGPQFIFQYYREEENGRGNFPPRFSGLQFPNYSSELNVNALELDDSALYLCASSLMRGRTGGYTFGSGTRLTVV.

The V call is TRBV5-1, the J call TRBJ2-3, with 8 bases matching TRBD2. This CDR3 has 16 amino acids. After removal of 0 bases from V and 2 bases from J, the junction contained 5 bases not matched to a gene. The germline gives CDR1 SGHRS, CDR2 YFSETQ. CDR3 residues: CASSLVAGGSTDTQYF. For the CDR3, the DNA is TGCGCCAGCAGCTTGGTCGCGGGGGGTTCCACAGATACGCAGTATTTT. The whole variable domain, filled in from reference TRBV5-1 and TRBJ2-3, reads KAGVTQTPRYLIKTRGQQVTLSCSPISGHRSVSWYQQTPGQGLQFLFEYFSETQRNKGNFPGRFSGRQFSNSRSEMNVSTLELGDSALYLCASSLVAGGSTDTQYFGPGTRLTVL.

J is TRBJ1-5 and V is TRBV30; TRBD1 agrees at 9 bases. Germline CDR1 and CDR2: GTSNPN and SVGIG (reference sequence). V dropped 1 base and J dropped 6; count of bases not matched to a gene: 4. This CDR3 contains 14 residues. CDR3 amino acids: CAWSAVDRGQPQHF. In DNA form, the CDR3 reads TGTGCCTGGAGTGCCGTGGACAGGGGTCAGCCCCAGCATTTT.

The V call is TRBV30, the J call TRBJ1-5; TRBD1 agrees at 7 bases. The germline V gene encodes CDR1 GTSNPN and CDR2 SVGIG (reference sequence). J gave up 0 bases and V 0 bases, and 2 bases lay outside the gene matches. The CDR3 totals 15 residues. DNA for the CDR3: TGTGCCTGGAGTGTACAGGGGATTAGCAATCAGCCCCAGCATTTT. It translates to CAWSVQGISNQPQHF.

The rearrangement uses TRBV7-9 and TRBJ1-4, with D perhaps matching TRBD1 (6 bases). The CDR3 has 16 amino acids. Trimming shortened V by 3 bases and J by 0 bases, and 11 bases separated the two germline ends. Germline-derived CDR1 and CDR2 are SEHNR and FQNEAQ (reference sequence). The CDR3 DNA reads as TGTGCCAGCAGCTTCACAGGGTCCCCAACTAATGAAAAACTGTTTTTT. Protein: CASSFTGSPTNEKLFF.

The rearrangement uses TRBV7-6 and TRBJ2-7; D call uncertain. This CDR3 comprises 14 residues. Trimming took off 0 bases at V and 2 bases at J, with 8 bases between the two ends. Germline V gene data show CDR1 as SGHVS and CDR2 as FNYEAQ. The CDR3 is CASSLAAPAYEQYF. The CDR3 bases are TGTGCCAGCAGCTTAGCTGCCCCGGCCTACGAGCAGTACTTC. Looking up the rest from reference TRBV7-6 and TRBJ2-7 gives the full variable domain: GAGVSQSPRYKVTKRGQDVALRCDPISGHVSLYWYRQALGQGPEFLTYFNYEAQQDKSGLPNDRFSAERPEGSISTLTIQRTEQRDSAMYRCASSLAAPAYEQYFGPGTRLTVT.

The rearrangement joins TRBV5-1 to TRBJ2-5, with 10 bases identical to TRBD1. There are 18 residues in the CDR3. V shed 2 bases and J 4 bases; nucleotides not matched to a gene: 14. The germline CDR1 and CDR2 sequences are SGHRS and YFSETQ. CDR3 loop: CASSLRGTGTGVGETQYF. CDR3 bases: TGCGCCAGCAGCTTACGGGGGACCGGGACAGGGGTTGGAGAGACCCAGTACTTC.

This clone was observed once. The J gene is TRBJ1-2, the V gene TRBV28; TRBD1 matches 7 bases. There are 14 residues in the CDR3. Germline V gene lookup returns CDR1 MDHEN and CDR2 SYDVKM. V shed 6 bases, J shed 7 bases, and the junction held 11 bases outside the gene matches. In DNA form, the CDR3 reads TGTGCCAGCAGGACTACAGGGGCGGTGGGTGGCTACACCTTC. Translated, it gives CASRTTGAVGGYTF.

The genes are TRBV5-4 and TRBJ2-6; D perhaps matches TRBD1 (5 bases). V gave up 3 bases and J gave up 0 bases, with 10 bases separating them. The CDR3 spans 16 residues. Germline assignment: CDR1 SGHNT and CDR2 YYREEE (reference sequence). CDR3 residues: CASSSTVRSGANVLTF. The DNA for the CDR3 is TGTGCCAGCAGCTCGACAGTCCGCTCTGGGGCCAACGTCCTGACTTTC.

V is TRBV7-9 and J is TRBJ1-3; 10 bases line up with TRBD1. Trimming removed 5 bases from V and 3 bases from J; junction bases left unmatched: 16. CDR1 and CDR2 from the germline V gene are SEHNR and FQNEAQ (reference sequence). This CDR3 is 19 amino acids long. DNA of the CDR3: TGTGCCAGCAGCGTCGGAGAGAGGTGGGACAGGGGATTTGGAAACACCATATATTTT. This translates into CASSVGERWDRGFGNTIYF. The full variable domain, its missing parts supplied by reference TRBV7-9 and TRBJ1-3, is DTGVSQNPRHKITKRGQNVTFRCDPISEHNRLYWYRQTLGQGPEFLTYFQNEAQLEKSRLLSDRFSAERPKGSFSTLEIQRTEQGDSAMYLCASSVGERWDRGFGNTIYFGEGSWLTVV.

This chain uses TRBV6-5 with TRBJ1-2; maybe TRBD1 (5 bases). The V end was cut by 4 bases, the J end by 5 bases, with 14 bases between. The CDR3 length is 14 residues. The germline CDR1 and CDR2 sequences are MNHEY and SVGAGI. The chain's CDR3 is CASSFNQGSYGYTF. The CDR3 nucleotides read TGTGCCAGCAGTTTCAATCAGGGTAGTTATGGCTACACCTTC.

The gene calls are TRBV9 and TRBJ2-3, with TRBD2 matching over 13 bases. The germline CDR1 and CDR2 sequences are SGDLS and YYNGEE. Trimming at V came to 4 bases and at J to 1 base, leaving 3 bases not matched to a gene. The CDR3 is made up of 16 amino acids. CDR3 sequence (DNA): TGTGCCAGCAGCTCTGGACTAGCGGGGGGCACAGATACGCAGTATTTT. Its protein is CASSSGLAGGTDTQYF.

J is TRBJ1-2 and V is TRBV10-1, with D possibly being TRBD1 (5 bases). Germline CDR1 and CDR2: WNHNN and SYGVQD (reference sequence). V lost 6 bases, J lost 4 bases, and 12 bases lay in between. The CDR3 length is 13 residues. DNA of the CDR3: TGCGCCAGCAGCCAAGACAGAGCCTATGGCTACACCTTC. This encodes CASSQDRAYGYTF.

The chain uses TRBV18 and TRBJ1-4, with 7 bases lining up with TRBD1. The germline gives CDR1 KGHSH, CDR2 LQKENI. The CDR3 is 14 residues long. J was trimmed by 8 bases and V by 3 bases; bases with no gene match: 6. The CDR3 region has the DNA TGTGCCAGCTCACCCGACAGGGAAAGAGAAAAACTGTTTTTT. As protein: CASSPDREREKLFF.

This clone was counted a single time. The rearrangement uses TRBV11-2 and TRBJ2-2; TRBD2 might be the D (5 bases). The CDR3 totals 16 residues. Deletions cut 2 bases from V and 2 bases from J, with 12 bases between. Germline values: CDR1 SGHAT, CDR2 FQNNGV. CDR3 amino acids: CASSLLPGNNTGELFF. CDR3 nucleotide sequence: TGTGCCAGCAGCTTACTACCGGGGAACAACACCGGGGAGCTGTTTTTT.

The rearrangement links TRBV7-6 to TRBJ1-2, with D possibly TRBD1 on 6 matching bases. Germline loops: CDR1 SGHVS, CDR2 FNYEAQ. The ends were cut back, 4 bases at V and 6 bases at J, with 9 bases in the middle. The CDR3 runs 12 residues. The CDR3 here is CASSSYRDGYTF. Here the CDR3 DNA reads TGTGCCAGCAGCTCTTACAGGGATGGCTACACCTTC.

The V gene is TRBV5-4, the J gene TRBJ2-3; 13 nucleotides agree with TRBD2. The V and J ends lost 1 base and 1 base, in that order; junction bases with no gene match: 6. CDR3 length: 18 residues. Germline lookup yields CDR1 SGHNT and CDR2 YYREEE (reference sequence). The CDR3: CASSLLLAGGPGTDTQYF. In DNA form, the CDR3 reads TGTGCCAGCAGCTTGCTACTAGCGGGAGGGCCAGGCACAGATACGCAGTATTTT. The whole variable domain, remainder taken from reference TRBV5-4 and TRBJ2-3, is ETGVTQSPTHLIKTRGQQVTLRCSSQSGHNTVSWYQQALGQGPQFIFQYYREEENGRGNFPPRFSGLQFPNYSSELNVNALELDDSALYLCASSLLLAGGPGTDTQYFGPGTRLTVL.

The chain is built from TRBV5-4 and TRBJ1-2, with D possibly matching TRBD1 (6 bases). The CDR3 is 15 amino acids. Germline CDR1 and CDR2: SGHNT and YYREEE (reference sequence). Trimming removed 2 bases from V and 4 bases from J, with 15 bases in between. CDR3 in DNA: TGTGCCAGCAGCTTCGGGGGGGCTCTAGCCTATGGCTACACCTTC. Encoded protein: CASSFGGALAYGYTF.

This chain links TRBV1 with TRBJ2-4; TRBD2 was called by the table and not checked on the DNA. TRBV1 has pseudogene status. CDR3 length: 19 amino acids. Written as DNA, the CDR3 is TGCACCAGCAGCCAAATAAGCTGGAACGACGGAGATCCCCAAGGAGATCAGTACTTC. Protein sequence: CTSSQISWNDGDPQGDQYF.

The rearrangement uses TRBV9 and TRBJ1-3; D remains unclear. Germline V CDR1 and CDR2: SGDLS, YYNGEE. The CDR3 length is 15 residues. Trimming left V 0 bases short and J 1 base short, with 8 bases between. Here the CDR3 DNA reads TGTGCCAGCAGCGTAGAGCCGGGTTCTGGAAACACCATATATTTT. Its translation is CASSVEPGSGNTIYF.

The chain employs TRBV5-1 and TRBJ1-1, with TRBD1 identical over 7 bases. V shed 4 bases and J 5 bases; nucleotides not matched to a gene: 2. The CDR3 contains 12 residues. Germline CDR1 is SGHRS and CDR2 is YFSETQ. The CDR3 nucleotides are TGCGCCAGCAGCGCACAGGGGACTGAAGCTTTCTTT. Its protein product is CASSAQGTEAFF.

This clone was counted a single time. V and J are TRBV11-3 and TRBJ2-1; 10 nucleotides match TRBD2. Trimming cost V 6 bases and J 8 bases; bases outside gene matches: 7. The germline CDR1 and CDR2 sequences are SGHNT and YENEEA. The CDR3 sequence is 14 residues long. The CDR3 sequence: CASRSGRGEDEQFF. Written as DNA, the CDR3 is TGTGCCAGCAGGAGCGGGAGGGGCGAGGATGAGCAGTTCTTC.

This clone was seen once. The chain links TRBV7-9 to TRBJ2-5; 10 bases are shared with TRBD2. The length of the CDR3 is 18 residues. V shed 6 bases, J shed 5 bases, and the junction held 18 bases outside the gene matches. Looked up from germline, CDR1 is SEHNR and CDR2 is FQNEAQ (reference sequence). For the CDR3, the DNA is TGTGCCAGCAGACCAGGGTGGCAGGGGGCGACTAGCGGGGAGACCCAGTACTTC. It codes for CASRPGWQGATSGETQYF.

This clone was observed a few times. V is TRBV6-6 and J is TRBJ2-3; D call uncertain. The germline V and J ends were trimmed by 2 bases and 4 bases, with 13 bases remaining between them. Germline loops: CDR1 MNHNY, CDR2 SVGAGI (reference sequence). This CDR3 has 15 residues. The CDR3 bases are TGTGCCAGCAGTTACCTTAGCCTGGTGGCAGATACGCAGTATTTT. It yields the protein CASSYLSLVADTQYF.